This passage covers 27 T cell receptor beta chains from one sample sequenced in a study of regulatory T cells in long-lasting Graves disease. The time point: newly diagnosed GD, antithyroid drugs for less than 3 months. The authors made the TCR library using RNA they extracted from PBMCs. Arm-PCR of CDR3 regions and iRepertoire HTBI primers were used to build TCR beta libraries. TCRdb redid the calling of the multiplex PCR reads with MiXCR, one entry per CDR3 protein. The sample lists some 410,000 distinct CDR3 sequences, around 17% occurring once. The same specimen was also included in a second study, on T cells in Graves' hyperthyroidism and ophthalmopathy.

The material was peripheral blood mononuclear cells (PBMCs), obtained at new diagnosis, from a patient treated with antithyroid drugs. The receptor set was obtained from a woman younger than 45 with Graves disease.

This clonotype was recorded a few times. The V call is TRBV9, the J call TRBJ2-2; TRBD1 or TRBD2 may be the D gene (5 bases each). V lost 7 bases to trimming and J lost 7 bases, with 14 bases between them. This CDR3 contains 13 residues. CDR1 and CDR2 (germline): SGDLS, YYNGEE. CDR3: CASQPGTGGELFF. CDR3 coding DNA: TGTGCCAGCCAGCCAGGGACGGGCGGGGAGCTGTTTTTT.

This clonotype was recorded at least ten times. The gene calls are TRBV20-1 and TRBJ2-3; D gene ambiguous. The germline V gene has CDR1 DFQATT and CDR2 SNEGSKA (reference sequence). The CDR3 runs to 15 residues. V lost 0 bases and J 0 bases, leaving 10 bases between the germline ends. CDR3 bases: TGCAGTGCTAGAGATTTTCAGAGTAGCACAGATACGCAGTATTTT. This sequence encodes CSARDFQSSTDTQYF.

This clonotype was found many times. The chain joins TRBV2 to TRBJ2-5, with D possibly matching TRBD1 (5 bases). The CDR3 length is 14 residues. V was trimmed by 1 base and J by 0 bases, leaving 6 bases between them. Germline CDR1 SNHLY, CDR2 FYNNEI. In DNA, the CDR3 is TGTGCCAGCAGTGAAGACAGGTACCAAGAGACCCAGTACTTC. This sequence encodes CASSEDRYQETQYF.

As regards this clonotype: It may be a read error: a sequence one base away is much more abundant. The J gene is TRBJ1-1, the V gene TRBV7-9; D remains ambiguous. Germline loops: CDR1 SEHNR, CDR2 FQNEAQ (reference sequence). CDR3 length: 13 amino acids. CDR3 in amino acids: CAGRREQNTEAFF. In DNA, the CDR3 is TGTGCCGGCAGACGGGAGCAAAACACTGAAGCTTTCTTT. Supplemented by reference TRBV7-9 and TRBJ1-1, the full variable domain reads DTGVSQNPRHKITKRGQNVTFRCDPISEHNRLYWYRQTLGQGPEFLTYFQNEAQLEKSRLLSDRFSAERPKGSFSTLEIQRTEQGDSAMYLCAGRREQNTEAFFGQGTRLTVV.

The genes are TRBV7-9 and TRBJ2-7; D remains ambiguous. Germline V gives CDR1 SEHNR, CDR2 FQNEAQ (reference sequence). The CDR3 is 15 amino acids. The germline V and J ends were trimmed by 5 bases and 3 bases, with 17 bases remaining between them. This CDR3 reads CASSAQTGEYYEQYF. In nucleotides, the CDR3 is TGTGCCAGCAGCGCGCAGACTGGAGAGTACTACGAGCAGTACTTC.

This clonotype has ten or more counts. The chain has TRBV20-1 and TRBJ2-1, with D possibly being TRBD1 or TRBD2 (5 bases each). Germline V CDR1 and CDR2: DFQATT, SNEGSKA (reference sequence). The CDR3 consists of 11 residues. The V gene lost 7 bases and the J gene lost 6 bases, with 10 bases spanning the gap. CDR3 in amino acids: CSVYGANEQFF. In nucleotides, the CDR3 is TGCAGTGTTTACGGGGCCAATGAGCAGTTCTTC.

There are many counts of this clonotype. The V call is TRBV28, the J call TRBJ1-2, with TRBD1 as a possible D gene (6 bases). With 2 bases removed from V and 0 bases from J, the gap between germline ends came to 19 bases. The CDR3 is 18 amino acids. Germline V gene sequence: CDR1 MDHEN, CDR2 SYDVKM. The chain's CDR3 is CASSLIRTGLGANYGYTF. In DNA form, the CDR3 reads TGTGCCAGCAGTTTAATACGAACAGGGCTTGGGGCTAACTATGGCTACACCTTC.

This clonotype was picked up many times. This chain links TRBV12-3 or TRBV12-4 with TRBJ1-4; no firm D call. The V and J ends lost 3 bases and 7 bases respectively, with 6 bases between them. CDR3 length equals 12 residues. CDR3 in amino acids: CASSFLPEKLFF. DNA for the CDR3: TGTGCCAGCAGTTTTCTACCTGAAAAACTGTTTTTT.

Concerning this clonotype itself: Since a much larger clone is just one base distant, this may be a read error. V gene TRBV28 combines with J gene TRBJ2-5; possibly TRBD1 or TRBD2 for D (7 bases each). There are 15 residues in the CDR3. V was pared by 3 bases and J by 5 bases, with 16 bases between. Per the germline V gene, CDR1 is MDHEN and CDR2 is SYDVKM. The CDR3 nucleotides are TGTGCCAGCAGTTTCCTGGCAGGGGGGGCGGAGACCCAGTACTTC. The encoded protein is CASSFLAGGAETQYF.

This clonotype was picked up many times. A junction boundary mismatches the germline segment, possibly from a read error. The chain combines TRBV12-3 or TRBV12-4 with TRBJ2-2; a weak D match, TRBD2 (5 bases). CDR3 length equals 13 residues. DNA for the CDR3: TGTGCCAGCAGCTTAGGAGCGGCCGGGGAGCTGTTTTTT. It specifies CASSLGAAGELFF.

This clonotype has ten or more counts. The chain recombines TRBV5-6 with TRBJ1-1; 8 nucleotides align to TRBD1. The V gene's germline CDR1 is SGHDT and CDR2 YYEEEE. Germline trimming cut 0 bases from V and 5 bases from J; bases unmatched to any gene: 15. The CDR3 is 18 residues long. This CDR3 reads CASSLGLQGGSHRTEAFF. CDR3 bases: TGTGCCAGCAGCTTGGGTTTACAGGGGGGATCCCATAGGACTGAAGCTTTCTTT.

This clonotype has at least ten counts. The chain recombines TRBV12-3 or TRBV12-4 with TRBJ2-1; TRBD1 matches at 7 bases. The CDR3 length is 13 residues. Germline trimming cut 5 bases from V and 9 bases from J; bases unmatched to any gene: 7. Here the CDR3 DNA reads TGTGCCAGCAGTAAGGGACAGAACTTTGAGCAGTTCTTC. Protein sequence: CASSKGQNFEQFF.

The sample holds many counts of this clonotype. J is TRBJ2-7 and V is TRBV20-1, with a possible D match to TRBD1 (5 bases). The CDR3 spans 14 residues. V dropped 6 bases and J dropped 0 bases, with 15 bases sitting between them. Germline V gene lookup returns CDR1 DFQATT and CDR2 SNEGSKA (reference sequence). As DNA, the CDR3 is TGCAGTGCCAACGCGGACACAAGCTCCTACGAGCAGTACTTC. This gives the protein CSANADTSSYEQYF.

The CDR3: CASSVQFNEQFF. For the CDR3, the DNA is TGTGCCAGCAGCGTACAGTTCAATGAGCAGTTCTTC. V is TRBV9 and J is TRBJ2-1, with D unclear. The germline V gene has CDR1 SGDLS and CDR2 YYNGEE. The CDR3 loop spans 12 amino acids. Trimming took off 1 base at V and 6 bases at J, with 5 bases between the two ends.

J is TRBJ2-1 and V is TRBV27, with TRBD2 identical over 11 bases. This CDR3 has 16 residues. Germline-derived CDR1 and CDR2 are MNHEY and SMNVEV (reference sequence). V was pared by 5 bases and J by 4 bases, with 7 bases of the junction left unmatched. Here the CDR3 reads CASSPLAGGPYNEQFF. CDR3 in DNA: TGTGCCAGCAGTCCCCTAGCGGGGGGACCTTACAATGAGCAGTTCTTC.

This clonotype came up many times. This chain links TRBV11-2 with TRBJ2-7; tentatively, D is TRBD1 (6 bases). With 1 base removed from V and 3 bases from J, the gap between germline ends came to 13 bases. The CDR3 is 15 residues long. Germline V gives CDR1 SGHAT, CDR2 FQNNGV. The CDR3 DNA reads TGTGCCAGCAGCTTAGGTACAGGGTTAGTCTACGAGCAGTACTTC. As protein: CASSLGTGLVYEQYF.

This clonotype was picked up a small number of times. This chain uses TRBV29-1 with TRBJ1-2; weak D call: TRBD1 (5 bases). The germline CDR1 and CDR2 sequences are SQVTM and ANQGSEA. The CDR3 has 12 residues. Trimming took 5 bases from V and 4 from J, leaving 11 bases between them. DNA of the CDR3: TGCAGCGTTATAGGGGAAGGCTATGGCTACACCTTC. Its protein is CSVIGEGYGYTF. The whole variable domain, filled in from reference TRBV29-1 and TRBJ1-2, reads SAVISQKPSRDICQRGTSLTIQCQVDSQVTMMFWYRQQPGQSLTLIATANQGSEATYESGFVIDKFPISRPNLTFSTLTVSNMSPEDSSIYLCSVIGEGYGYTFGSGTRLTVV.

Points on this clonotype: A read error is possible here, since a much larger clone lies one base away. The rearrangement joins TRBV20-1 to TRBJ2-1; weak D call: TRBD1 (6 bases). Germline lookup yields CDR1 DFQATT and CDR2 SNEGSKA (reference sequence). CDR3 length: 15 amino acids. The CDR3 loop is CSARVARGSYNDQFF. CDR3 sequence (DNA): TGCAGTGCTAGAGTTGCGAGGGGGTCCTACAATGACCAGTTCTTC.

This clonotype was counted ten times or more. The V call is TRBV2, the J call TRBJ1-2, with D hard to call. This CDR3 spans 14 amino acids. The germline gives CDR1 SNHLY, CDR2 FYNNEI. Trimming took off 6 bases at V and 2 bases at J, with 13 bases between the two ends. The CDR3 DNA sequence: TGTGCCAGCAGCCGACGGAACCTCAACTATGGCTACACCTTC. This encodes CASSRRNLNYGYTF.

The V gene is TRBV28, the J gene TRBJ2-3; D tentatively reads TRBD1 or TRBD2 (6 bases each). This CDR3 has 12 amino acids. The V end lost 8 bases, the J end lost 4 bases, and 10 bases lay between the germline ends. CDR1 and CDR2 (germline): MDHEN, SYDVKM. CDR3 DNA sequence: TGTGCCAGCCTGGAGGGGGCAGATACGCAGTATTTT. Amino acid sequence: CASLEGADTQYF. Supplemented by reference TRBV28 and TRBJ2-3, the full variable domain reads DVKVTQSSRYLVKRTGEKVFLECVQDMDHENMFWYRQDPGLGLRLIYFSYDVKMKEKGDIPEGYSVSREKKERFSLILESASTNQTSMYLCASLEGADTQYFGPGTRLTVL.

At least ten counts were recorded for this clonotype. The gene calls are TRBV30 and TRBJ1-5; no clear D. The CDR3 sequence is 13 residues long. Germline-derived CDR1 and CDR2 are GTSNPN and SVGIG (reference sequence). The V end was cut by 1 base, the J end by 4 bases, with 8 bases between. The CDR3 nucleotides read TGTGCCTGGAGTGGTACATTTAATCAGCCCCAGCATTTT. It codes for CAWSGTFNQPQHF. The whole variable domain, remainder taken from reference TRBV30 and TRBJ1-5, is SQTIHQWPATLVQPVGSPLSLECTVEGTSNPNLYWYRQAAGRGLQLLFYSVGIGQISSEVPQNLSASRPQDRQFILSSKKLLLSDSGFYLCAWSGTFNQPQHFGDGTRLSIL.

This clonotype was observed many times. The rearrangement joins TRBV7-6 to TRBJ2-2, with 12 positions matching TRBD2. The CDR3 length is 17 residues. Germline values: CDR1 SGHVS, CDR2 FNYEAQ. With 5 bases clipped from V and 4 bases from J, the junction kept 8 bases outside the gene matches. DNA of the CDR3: TGTGCCAGCAGCCCAGGACTAGCGGGACGGGGCACCGGGGAGCTGTTTTTT. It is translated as CASSPGLAGRGTGELFF.

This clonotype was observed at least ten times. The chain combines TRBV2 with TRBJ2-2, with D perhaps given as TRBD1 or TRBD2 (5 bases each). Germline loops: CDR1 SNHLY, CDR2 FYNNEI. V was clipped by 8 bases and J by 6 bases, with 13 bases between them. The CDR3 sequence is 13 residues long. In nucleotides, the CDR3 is TGTGCCAGCCGGGACGATAACGCCGGGGAGCTGTTTTTT. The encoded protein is CASRDDNAGELFF.

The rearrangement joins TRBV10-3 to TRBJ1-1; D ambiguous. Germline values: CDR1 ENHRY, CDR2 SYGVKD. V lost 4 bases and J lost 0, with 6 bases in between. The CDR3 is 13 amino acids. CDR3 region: CAISVGVNTEAFF. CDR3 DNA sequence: TGTGCCATCAGTGTGGGTGTGAACACTGAAGCTTTCTTT.

CDR3 DNA sequence: TGTGCCAGCAAATATGGAGAGAACACCGGGGAGCTGTTTTTT. Amino acid sequence: CASKYGENTGELFF. This rearrangement joins TRBV6-1 to TRBJ2-2; D gene ambiguous. The CDR3 length is 14 residues. Germline V gives CDR1 MNHNS, CDR2 SASEGT. Trimming took off 7 bases at V and 1 base at J, with 10 bases between the two ends.

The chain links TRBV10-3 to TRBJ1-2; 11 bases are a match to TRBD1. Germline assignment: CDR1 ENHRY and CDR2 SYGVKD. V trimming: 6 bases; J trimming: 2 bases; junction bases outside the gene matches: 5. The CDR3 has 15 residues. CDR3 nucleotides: TGTGCCATCAGGACTGGACAGGGGGCAAACTATGGCTACACCTTC. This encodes CAIRTGQGANYGYTF.

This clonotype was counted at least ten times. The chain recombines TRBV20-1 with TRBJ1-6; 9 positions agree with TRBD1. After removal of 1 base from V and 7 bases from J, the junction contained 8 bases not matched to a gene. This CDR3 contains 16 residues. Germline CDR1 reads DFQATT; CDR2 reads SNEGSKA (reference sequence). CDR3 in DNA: TGCAGTGCTAGAGTCCGGGGACAGGGAGGAAATTCACCCCTCCACTTT. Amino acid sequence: CSARVRGQGGNSPLHF.